Reported below is one T cell receptor beta chain. The antigen it recognizes is unknown. One base away there is no much larger clone; base qualities are not given. TCRbeta CDR3 regions were amplified from genomic DNA using the immunoSEQ Assay, a bias-controlled multiplex PCR. The study's processing was this. The number of nucleated cells in each sample was estimated by amplification of reference gene primers within the assay. To quantify the absolute abundance of each unique TCRbeta CDR3 rearrangement, sequence reads were collapsed and filtered. For each sample, productive Simpson clonality was calculated by taking the square root of Simpson's diversity index across productive rearrangements. Entries here come from immuneACCESS through TCRdb and include only in-frame sequences with V and J called. Some clones fail to appear in such tables; in the studies checked, an unresolved V gene covers under half of the shortfall, and the cause of the remainder is unknown. Clone size and V and J calls were adopted from that table, with D and trimming inferred from the DNA. The table for this sample lists about 250,000 clones; roughly 80% of them were counted only once. The ten largest clones capture approximately 9.1% of the sample.

In the germline V gene, CDR1 corresponds to KGHDR and CDR2 to SFDVKD. The CDR3 sequence holds 14 residues, the cysteine and phenylalanine included. Only the CDR3 DNA is retained, 42 bases long and in frame from the first base. Trimming removed 2 bases from V and 6 bases from J, leaving 13 bases between the germline ends. The sample belongs to a study of blood T cell repertoires in COVID-19 (dated by TCRdb to 2019 to 2021). Background on the whole study: Samples from collaborators originated in the United States, Italy and Spain and spanned both the acute and convalescent phases of COVID-19. The material from the prospective study consisted of cDNA or gDNA derived from T cells, B-cell-depleted T cells, or PBMCs. The dataset comprised deeply sampled blood TCRbeta repertoires from subjects exposed to, actively infected with, or recovered from COVID-19. The repertoires were released in a freely available public database meant as a resource for research on the immune response to SARS-CoV-2. The samples were drawn from two sources: the first 160 participants of the ongoing ImmuneRACE study, and 1,000 to 1,500 subjects contributed by 6 global collaborators. A de-identified subject ID, COVID-19 status, age in years and sex were almost always included in the sample metadata. Where available, HLA class I and class II types were taken from metadata supplied by the sample provider and were not determined by assay-based typing.

Whole blood was collected in K2EDTA tubes by collaborating institutions according to the institutions' own protocols. For TCRbeta analysis, collaborators shipped samples as frozen whole blood, isolated PBMCs, or DNA extracted from either of those sample types. Findings and caveats that apply to the study as a whole: The amount of clinical and demographic metadata varied by source and participant and was provided uncurated.

This TCR was recovered from a man at least 80 years old with acute or convalescent COVID-19. Sample: peripheral blood. Here the chain combines TRBV24-1 and TRBJ2-7; too little of a D gene remains to name it. Here is the DNA: TGTGCCACCAGTGATTCCCCGGGTCAGCCCGAGCAGTACTTC. Translated, this is CATSDSPGQPEQYF.